The T cell receptor beta chain under discussion was sequenced for a study of untreated major depressive disorder. Points from the study as a whole: Compared with controls, depressed patients showed more TRBV05-01 (Vbeta 5.1) usage in CD4+ T cells. Private clones made up every subject's top five TRBV05-01 clones. Sequencing comparisons covered only three preselected Vbeta families.

Comment on this clone: Its matching antigen is unknown.

Around 30 ml of blood was drawn into EDTA tubes. TCRdb keeps only in-frame clones here, not all; method: immunoSEQ multiplex PCR. The sample has almost 20,000 clones, approximately 87% seen once. Germline assignment: CDR1 SGHDT and CDR2 YYEEEE. This CDR3 contains 13 residues. Trimming stripped 2 bases from V and 0 bases from J, with 3 bases between. This chain links TRBV5-6 with TRBJ2-1; D is unclear. The TCR sequence derives from a woman aged 25 to 39 in good health. The material sequenced was CD4+ T cells from PBMCs. The DNA for the CDR3 is TGTGCCAGCAGCTTACCCTCCTACAATGAGCAGTTCTTC. Translated: CASSLPSYNEQFF.